The 31 T cell receptor beta chains listed next were all sequenced from one sample in a study of blood T cells in healthy people across ages. PCR was performed a second time for about 7 to 12 cycles using a sample-barcoded 5' primer and a J-beta primer mix. TCRdb called the 5' RACE reads again in MiXCR, with one record for every CDR3 protein. Altogether 750,000 to 950,000 distinct CDR3 sequences are present, about 55% being singletons, with the ten largest covering 40% to 50%. The sequenced sample was blood. The receptors here all came from an elderly man in good health.

In this sample, this clonotype turned up a few times. The V gene is TRBV5-1, the J gene TRBJ2-1, with 7 bases identical to TRBD2. Germline V gives CDR1 SGHRS, CDR2 YFSETQ. V lost 4 bases and J lost 5; bases outside the gene matches: 9. The CDR3 length is 15 residues. Here the CDR3 DNA reads TGCGCCAGCAGCCCCCGTTGGGGAGGGGACAATGAGCAGTTCTTC. It is translated as CASSPRWGGDNEQFF.

The table lists this clonotype with a few counts. The chain couples TRBV7-9 to TRBJ1-5; TRBD1 matches 7 bases. Germline loops: CDR1 SEHNR, CDR2 FQNEAQ (reference sequence). Trimming took 2 bases from V and 5 from J; bases not matched to a gene: 6. This CDR3 contains 15 residues. This chain's CDR3 is CASSLSGGAYQPQHF. The CDR3 nucleotides read TGTGCCAGCAGCTTATCAGGGGGGGCCTATCAGCCCCAGCATTTT.

The V gene is TRBV7-2, the J gene TRBJ1-2; 7 positions match TRBD1. Germline-derived CDR1 and CDR2 are SGHTA and FQGNSA. Unmatched junction bases numbered 8, after V lost 5 bases and J lost 8 bases. There are 13 residues in the CDR3. As DNA, the CDR3 is TGTGCCAGCAGCCGGGGACAGTACCTCGGCTACACCTTC. As protein: CASSRGQYLGYTF.

This clonotype was seen more than once but under ten times. This chain uses TRBV9 with TRBJ2-6, with a possible D match to TRBD1 (5 bases). The CDR3 is 18 residues long. Trimming took 4 bases from V and 4 from J, leaving 21 bases between them. CDR1 is SGDLS and CDR2 is YYNGEE in the germline V gene. Here the CDR3 DNA reads TGTGCCAGCAGCCCACGCTTATGGACAAGCAGGGGGGCCAACGTCCTGACTTTC. Protein sequence: CASSPRLWTSRGANVLTF.

V usage is TRBV7-2 and J usage is TRBJ2-3, with 8 bases lining up with TRBD1. The CDR3 runs 16 residues. V lost 4 bases, J lost 6 bases, and 12 bases stayed unmatched. The germline gives CDR1 SGHTA, CDR2 FQGNSA. The CDR3 region is CASSYLPPGGADTQYF. CDR3 in DNA: TGTGCCAGCAGCTACCTCCCCCCAGGGGGCGCGGATACGCAGTATTTT.

The V call is TRBV11-1, the J call TRBJ2-1, with TRBD2 identical over 9 bases. The CDR3 totals 17 residues. V shed 5 bases, J shed 4 bases, and the junction held 12 bases outside the gene matches. Germline V lookup: CDR1 SGHAT, CDR2 FQDESV (reference sequence). CDR3 bases: TGTGCCAGCAGCCCCCGACGAGCAGCGGGAGGTTACAATGAGCAGTTCTTC. Its translation is CASSPRRAAGGYNEQFF. The full variable domain, completed using reference TRBV11-1 and TRBJ2-1, is EAEVAQSPRYKITEKSQAVAFWCDPISGHATLYWYRQILGQGPELLVQFQDESVVDDSQLPKDRFSAERLKGVDSTLKIQPAELGDSAMYLCASSPRRAAGGYNEQFFGPGTRLTVL.

This clonotype came up a few times. The chain couples TRBV2 to TRBJ1-2; D may be TRBD1 (6 bases). Trimming stripped 4 bases from V and 4 bases from J, with 13 bases between. Per the germline V gene, CDR1 is SNHLY and CDR2 is FYNNEI. CDR3 size: 14 residues. CDR3 DNA: TGTGCCAGCAGTGGAACAGGGCCTGGCTATGGCTACACCTTC. Encoded protein: CASSGTGPGYGYTF. Supplemented by reference TRBV2 and TRBJ1-2, the full variable domain reads EPEVTQTPSHQVTQMGQEVILRCVPISNHLYFYWYRQILGQKVEFLVSFYNNEISEKSEIFDDQFSVERPDGSNFTLKIRSTKLEDSAMYFCASSGTGPGYGYTFGSGTRLTVV.

This clonotype appeared a few times. The chain employs TRBV12-3 or TRBV12-4 and TRBJ2-3, with 15 positions matching TRBD2. CDR3 length: 16 residues. J lost 4 bases, V lost 6 bases, and 5 bases had no gene match. In nucleotides, the CDR3 is TGTGCCAGCAGCCGGACTAGCGGGAGGGTGGCAGATACGCAGTATTTT. This codes for CASSRTSGRVADTQYF.

This rearrangement joins TRBV6-1 to TRBJ1-2; D not resolved. The CDR3 has 15 amino acids. Germline V gives CDR1 MNHNS, CDR2 SASEGT. V lost 2 bases, J lost 6 bases, and 16 bases lay in between. The CDR3 loop is CASSENEGHRNGYTF. CDR3 nucleotide sequence: TGTGCCAGCAGTGAAAACGAGGGTCACCGGAATGGCTACACCTTC.

This clonotype was recorded at least ten times. The chain has TRBV10-3 and TRBJ2-1, with D possibly TRBD1 on 5 matching bases. The CDR3 length is 12 residues. Germline CDR1 reads ENHRY; CDR2 reads SYGVKD. V was trimmed by 7 bases and J by 8 bases, leaving 12 bases between them. CDR3 in amino acids: CAIKVGQDEQFF. In DNA, the CDR3 is TGTGCCATCAAGGTGGGGCAGGATGAGCAGTTCTTC.

This clonotype was picked up a small number of times. The chain employs TRBV5-1 and TRBJ2-3; D is undetermined. Trimming took 2 bases from V and 6 from J, leaving 16 bases between them. Germline V gene sequence: CDR1 SGHRS, CDR2 YFSETQ. This CDR3 has 15 residues. The CDR3 coding sequence is TGCGCCAGCAGCTTTCAGGATGGCTCCCCCGATACGCAGTATTTT. Encoded protein: CASSFQDGSPDTQYF.

The chain has TRBV3-1 and TRBJ2-5, with D perhaps matching TRBD1 or TRBD2 (5 bases each). CDR1 and CDR2 (germline): LGHDT, YNNKEL (reference sequence). The CDR3 sequence is 14 residues long. V lost 1 base, J lost 11 bases, and 17 bases lay in between. CDR3 sequence reads: CASSQAAPVGEQYF. The DNA for the CDR3 is TGTGCCAGCAGCCAAGCGGCCCCAGTAGGGGAGCAGTACTTC.

This clonotype came up many times. The rearrangement uses TRBV7-2 and TRBJ1-2; possible D gene TRBD1, 6 bases. CDR1 is SGHTA, CDR2 FQGNSA, per germline. The CDR3 length is 13 residues. Trimming stripped 4 bases from V and 8 bases from J, with 14 bases between. CDR3 residues: CASSSRTAGGYTF. For the CDR3, the DNA is TGTGCCAGCAGCTCTAGGACAGCCGGAGGCTACACCTTC.

This clonotype was detected once. The J gene is TRBJ1-6, the V gene TRBV27; the match to TRBD1 covers 9 bases. Trimming removed 7 bases from V and 1 base from J; junction bases left unmatched: 8. The germline gives CDR1 MNHEY, CDR2 SMNVEV (reference sequence). The CDR3 consists of 17 residues. The CDR3 loop is CASTIYRGLSYNSPLHF. The CDR3 coding sequence is TGTGCCAGCACAATTTACAGGGGGCTTTCCTATAATTCACCCCTCCACTTT.

V gene TRBV29-1 combines with J gene TRBJ2-4, with a weak D call TRBD2 (6 bases). The germline CDR1 and CDR2 sequences are SQVTM and ANQGSEA. V shed 6 bases and J shed 13 bases, with 16 bases lying between them. The CDR3 loop spans 11 amino acids. The CDR3 reads CSVGDFGEQYF. CDR3 nucleotide sequence: TGCAGCGTGGGGGACTTCGGGGAGCAGTACTTC.

This clonotype was recorded many times. V usage is TRBV28 and J usage is TRBJ2-7; D may be TRBD1 (6 bases). Germline CDR1 reads MDHEN; CDR2 reads SYDVKM. CDR3 length: 14 amino acids. V lost 8 bases and J 0 bases, leaving 14 bases between the germline ends. The CDR3 sequence: CASLRAGDSYEQYF. The CDR3 DNA sequence: TGTGCCAGCCTCAGGGCAGGGGACTCCTACGAGCAGTACTTC.

The sample holds a few counts of this clonotype. The chain is built from TRBV6-6 and TRBJ2-5, with 7 bases matching TRBD1. V lost 0 bases to trimming and J lost 5 bases; unmatched junction nucleotides: 3. The CDR3 is 14 amino acids. Germline CDR1 MNHNY, CDR2 SVGAGI (reference sequence). The CDR3 spells CASSYSQGKETQYF. The CDR3 region has the DNA TGTGCCAGCAGTTACTCACAGGGGAAGGAGACCCAGTACTTC.

This chain links TRBV3-1 with TRBJ2-5, with 9 bases aligning to TRBD1. This CDR3 contains 14 residues. V lost 5 bases to trimming and J lost 5 bases; unmatched junction nucleotides: 6. Germline V gene sequence: CDR1 LGHDT, CDR2 YNNKEL (reference sequence). The CDR3 reads CASSYRGTGETQYF. Here the CDR3 DNA reads TGTGCCAGCAGCTACAGGGGGACAGGGGAGACCCAGTACTTC.

The chain employs TRBV5-5 and TRBJ2-5; D uncertain. The CDR3 covers 14 residues. Germline CDR1 is SGHKS and CDR2 is YYEKEE (reference sequence). With 2 bases removed from V and 1 base from J, the gap between germline ends came to 9 bases. The DNA of the CDR3 is TGTGCCAGCAGCTTCTTGGGCAGCCAAGAGACCCAGTACTTC. Its translation: CASSFLGSQETQYF.

This clonotype was observed a handful of times. V and J are TRBV12-3 or TRBV12-4 and TRBJ2-7; 8 nucleotides agree with TRBD2. The CDR3 consists of 14 residues. V was clipped by 3 bases and J by 3 bases; unmatched bases: 4. The CDR3 DNA sequence: TGTGCCAGCAGTTTCGAGGGACTAGACTACGAGCAGTACTTC. Protein sequence: CASSFEGLDYEQYF.

This chain joins TRBV7-9 and TRBJ2-3; the match to TRBD2 covers 9 bases. There are 14 residues in the CDR3. V gave up 5 bases and J gave up 5 bases; unmatched junction bases: 5. Germline loops: CDR1 SEHNR, CDR2 FQNEAQ (reference sequence). CDR3 loop: CASSRTSVGDTQYF. In DNA form, the CDR3 reads TGTGCCAGCAGCCGGACTAGCGTTGGAGATACGCAGTATTTT.

CDR3 protein: CASSPVPGTASYEQYF. The CDR3 DNA follows: TGTGCCAGCAGCCCCGTGCCCGGGACAGCGTCCTACGAGCAGTACTTC. The J gene is TRBJ2-7, the V gene TRBV12-3 or TRBV12-4; 7 bases are a match to TRBD1. The CDR3 spans 16 residues. V gave up 6 bases and J gave up 1 base; unmatched junction bases: 12.

This clonotype has just a few counts. CDR3 DNA: TGCGCCAGCAGCTCAACAGGGGCCTACTATGGCTACACCTTC. Its protein is CASSSTGAYYGYTF. The chain couples TRBV5-1 to TRBJ1-2, with 7 bases that match TRBD1. Germline CDR1 is SGHRS and CDR2 is YFSETQ. CDR3 length: 14 residues. With V trimmed by 3 bases and J by 3 bases, 5 bases remained unmatched.

This sequence joins TRBV4-1 and TRBJ2-4, with D possibly matching TRBD2 (5 bases). TRBJ2-7 explains the end of the DNA better; the J call may be wrong. The germline V gene has CDR1 MGHRA and CDR2 YSYEKL. There are 15 residues in the CDR3. CDR3 sequence (DNA): TGCGCCAGCAGCCAAGAGCCCCAGAGGGCCAACGAGCAGTACTTC. This encodes CASSQEPQRANEQYF.

This clonotype has at least ten counts. The chain recombines TRBV24-1 with TRBJ2-1, with 10 bases lining up with TRBD2. The CDR3 contains 16 residues. CDR1 KGHDR and CDR2 SFDVKD come from the germline V gene. The V and J ends lost 3 bases and 4 bases, in that order; junction bases with no gene match: 5. CDR3 in DNA: TGTGCCACCAGTGATCCCGGGACTAGCGAATACAATGAGCAGTTCTTC. Its protein product is CATSDPGTSEYNEQFF.

Only one count was recorded for this clonotype. The chain employs TRBV5-1 and TRBJ2-7; TRBD1 aligns across 12 bases. CDR1 is SGHRS and CDR2 is YFSETQ in the germline V gene. V was pared by 3 bases and J by 4 bases, with 5 bases of the junction left unmatched. This CDR3 has 15 residues. The CDR3 nucleotides are TGCGCCAGCAGCTACCCGGGACAGGGGGCTTACGAGCAGTACTTC. Its protein is CASSYPGQGAYEQYF.

CDR3: CASRPGRLLGYEQYF. The CDR3 DNA reads as TGTGCCAGCAGGCCAGGACGGTTGTTGGGCTACGAGCAGTACTTC. The rearrangement links TRBV28 to TRBJ2-7; D ambiguous. Germline V CDR1 and CDR2: MDHEN, SYDVKM. The CDR3 extends over 15 amino acids. V lost 6 bases to trimming and J lost 3 bases, with 18 bases between them.

This clonotype was counted once. The chain links TRBV27 to TRBJ1-1; the match to TRBD1 covers 10 bases. CDR3 size: 16 residues. CDR1 is MNHEY and CDR2 is SMNVEV in the germline V gene (reference sequence). V lost 5 bases, J lost 6 bases, and 12 bases stayed unmatched. CDR3 residues: CASSPLPGQGRAEAFF. CDR3 DNA: TGTGCCAGCAGTCCCCTGCCGGGACAGGGGAGGGCTGAAGCTTTCTTT.

The chain is built from TRBV29-1 and TRBJ1-1, with D uncertain. The CDR3 runs to 8 residues. With 7 bases removed from V and 8 bases from J, the gap between germline ends came to 5 bases. Germline CDR1 and CDR2: SQVTM and ANQGSEA. The CDR3 DNA reads TGCAGCGCCGGGGAAGCTTTCTTT. Translated: CSAGEAFF.

The chain has TRBV12-3 or TRBV12-4 and TRBJ2-1, with TRBD1 as a possible D gene (5 bases). TRBJ2-7 matches the DNA end more closely, so the J call is doubtful. The CDR3 runs to 13 residues. CDR3 in amino acids: CASRDSIYNEQYF. The CDR3 coding sequence is TGTGCCAGCCGCGACAGCATATACAATGAGCAGTACTTC.

J is TRBJ2-5 and V is TRBV6-5; 9 bases line up with TRBD2. J gave up 11 bases and V 7 bases, and 17 bases lay outside the gene matches. The CDR3 has 15 amino acids. Germline lookup yields CDR1 MNHEY and CDR2 SVGAGI. In nucleotides, the CDR3 is TGTGCCAGCACCAAGGGACTAGCTTCTTACAATGAGCAGTACTTC. It yields the protein CASTKGLASYNEQYF.